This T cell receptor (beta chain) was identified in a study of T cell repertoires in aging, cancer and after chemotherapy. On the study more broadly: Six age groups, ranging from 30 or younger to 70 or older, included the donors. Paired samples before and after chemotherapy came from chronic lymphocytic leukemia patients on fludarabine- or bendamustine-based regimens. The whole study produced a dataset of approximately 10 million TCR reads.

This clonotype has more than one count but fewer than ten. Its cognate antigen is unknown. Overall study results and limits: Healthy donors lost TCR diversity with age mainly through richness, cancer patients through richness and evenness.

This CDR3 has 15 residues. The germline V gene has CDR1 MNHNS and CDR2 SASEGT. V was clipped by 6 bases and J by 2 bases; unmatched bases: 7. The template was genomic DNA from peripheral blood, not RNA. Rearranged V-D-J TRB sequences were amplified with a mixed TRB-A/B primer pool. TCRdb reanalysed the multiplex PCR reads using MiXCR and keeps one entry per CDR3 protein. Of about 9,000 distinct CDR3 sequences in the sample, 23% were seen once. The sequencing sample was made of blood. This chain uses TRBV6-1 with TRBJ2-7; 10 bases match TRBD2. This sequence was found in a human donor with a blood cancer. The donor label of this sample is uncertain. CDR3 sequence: CASSGLAGGTYEQYF. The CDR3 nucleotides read TGTGCCAGCAGCGGTTTAGCGGGAGGCACCTACGAGCAGTACTTC.